This TCR beta chain appears in the sequencing data of a study of blood T cell repertoires in COVID-19. Study summary: Spain, Italy and the United States supplied samples that represented acute and convalescent COVID-19. In each case, the material was cDNA or gDNA derived from T cells, B-cell-depleted T cells, or PBMCs.

In the original analysis: Estimation of nucleated cell counts relied on the amplification of reference gene primers. The method was immunoSEQ multiplex PCR; TCRdb's version includes in-frame clones alone and lacks a portion of them. Clonal size and the V and J genes are those of that table, whereas D and trimming came from the DNA. The sample lists about 200,000 clones; roughly 84% were seen once. The length of the CDR3 is 15 residues. V was shortened by 1 base and J by 9 bases, with 16 bases between the two germline ends. Germline V gives CDR1 SGHTA, CDR2 FQGNSA. The clonotype was recovered from a woman over 75 with acute or convalescent COVID-19. The sequencing sample was made of peripheral blood. The V and J genes are TRBV7-2 and TRBJ2-4, with no clear D. DNA for the CDR3: TGTGCCAGCAGCTTAGAGATGCTAGTAAACGGCATTCAGTACTTC. Protein product: CASSLEMLVNGIQYF.